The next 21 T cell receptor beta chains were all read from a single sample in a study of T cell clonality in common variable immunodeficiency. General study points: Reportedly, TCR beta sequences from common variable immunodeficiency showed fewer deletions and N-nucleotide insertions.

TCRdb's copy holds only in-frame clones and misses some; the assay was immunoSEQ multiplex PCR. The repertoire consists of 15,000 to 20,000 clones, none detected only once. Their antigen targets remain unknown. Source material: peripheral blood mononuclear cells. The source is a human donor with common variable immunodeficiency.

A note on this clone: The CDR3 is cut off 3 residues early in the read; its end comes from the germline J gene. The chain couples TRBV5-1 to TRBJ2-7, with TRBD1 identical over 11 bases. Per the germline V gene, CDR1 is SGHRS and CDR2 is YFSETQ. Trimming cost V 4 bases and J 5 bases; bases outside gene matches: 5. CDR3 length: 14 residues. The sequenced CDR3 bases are TGCGCCAGCAGCCGAGGGACAGGGGGGAACGAG. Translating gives CASSRGTGGNE. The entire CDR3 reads CASSRGTGGNEQYF.

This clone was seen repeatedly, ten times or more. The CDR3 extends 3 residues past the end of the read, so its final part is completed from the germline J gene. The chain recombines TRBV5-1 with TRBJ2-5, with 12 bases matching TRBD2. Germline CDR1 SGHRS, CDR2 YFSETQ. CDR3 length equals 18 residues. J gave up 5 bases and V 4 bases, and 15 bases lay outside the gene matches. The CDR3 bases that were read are TGCGCCAGCAGCGGCGGGCTAGCGGGAGGGCCATGGCGGGAGACC. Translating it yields CASSGGLAGGPWRET. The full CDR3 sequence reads CASSGGLAGGPWRETQYF.

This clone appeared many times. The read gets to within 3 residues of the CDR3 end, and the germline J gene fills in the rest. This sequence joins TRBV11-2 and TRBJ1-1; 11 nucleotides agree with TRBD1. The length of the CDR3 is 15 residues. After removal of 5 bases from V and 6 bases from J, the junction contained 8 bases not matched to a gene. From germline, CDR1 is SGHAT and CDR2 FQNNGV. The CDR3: CASSDRDRGSPEAFF. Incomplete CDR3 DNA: TGTGCCAGCAGCGACCGGGACAGGGGGAGCCCTGAA.

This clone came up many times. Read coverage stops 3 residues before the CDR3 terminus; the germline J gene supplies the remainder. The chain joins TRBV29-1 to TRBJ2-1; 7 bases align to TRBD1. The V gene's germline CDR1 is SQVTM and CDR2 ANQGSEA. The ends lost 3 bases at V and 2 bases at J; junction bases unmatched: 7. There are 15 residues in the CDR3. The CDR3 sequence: CSVDATGTPYNEQFF. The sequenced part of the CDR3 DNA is TGCAGCGTTGATGCGACAGGGACCCCCTACAATGAG.

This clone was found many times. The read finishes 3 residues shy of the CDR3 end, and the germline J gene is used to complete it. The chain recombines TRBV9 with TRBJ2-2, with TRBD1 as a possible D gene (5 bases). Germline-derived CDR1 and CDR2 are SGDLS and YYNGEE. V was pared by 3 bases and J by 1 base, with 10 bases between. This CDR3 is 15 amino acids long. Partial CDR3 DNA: TGTGCCAGCAGCGCCCACGGACAGAACACCGGGGAG. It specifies CASSAHGQNTGE. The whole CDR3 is CASSAHGQNTGELFF.

The CDR3 bases that were read are TGTGCCAGCAGCTTAGGGGGACAGGGGGGGTTTGGC. Residues: CASSLGGQGGFG. The full CDR3 protein reads CASSLGGQGGFGYTF. This chain uses TRBV7-2 with TRBJ1-2; 11 nucleotides match TRBD1. Read data end 3 residues before the CDR3 end; the end is taken from the germline J gene. J was trimmed by 7 bases and V by 1 base; bases with no gene match: 5. The CDR3 covers 15 residues. Germline V gene data show CDR1 as SGHTA and CDR2 as FQGNSA.

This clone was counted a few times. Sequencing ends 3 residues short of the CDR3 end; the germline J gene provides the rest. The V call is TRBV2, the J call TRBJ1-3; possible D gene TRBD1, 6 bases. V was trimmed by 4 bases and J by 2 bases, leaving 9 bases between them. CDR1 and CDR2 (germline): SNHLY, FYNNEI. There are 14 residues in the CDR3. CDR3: CASSARGAGNTIYF. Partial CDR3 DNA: TGTGCCAGCAGTGCCAGGGGCGCTGGAAACACC.

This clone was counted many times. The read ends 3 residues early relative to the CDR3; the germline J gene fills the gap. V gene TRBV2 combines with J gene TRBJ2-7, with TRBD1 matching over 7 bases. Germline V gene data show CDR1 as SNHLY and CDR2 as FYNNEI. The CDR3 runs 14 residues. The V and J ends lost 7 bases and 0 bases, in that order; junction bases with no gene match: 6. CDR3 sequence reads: CASTPDRFSYEQYF. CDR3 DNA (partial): TGTGCCAGCACCCCGGACAGGTTCTCCTACGAG.

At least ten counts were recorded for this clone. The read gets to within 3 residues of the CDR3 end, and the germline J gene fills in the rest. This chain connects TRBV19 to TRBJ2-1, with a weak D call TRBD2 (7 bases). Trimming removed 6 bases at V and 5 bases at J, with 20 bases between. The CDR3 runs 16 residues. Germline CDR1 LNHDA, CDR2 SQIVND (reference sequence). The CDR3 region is CASSPGVGRGDNEQFF. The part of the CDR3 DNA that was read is TGTGCCAGTAGCCCAGGGGTGGGGAGGGGCGACAATGAG.

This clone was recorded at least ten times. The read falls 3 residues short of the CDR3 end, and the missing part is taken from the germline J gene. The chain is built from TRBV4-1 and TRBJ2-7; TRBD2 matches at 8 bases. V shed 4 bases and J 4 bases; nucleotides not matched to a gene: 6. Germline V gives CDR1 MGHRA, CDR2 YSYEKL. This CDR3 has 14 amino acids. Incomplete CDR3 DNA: TGCGCCAGCAGCCCGGCGGGAGGTTTTTACGAG. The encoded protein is CASSPAGGFYE. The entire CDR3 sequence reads CASSPAGGFYEQYF.

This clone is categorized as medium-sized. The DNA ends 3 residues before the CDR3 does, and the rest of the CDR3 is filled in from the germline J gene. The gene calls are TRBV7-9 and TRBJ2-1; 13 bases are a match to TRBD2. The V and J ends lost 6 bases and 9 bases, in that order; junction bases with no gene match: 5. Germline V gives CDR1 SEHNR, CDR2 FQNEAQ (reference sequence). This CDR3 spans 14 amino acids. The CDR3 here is CASSGTSGKVEQFF. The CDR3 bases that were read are TGTGCCAGCAGTGGGACTAGCGGGAAGGTTGAG.

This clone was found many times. The chain's CDR3 is CASSEKRELETQYF. CDR3 DNA (partial): TGTGCCAGCAGTGAAAAGCGGGAGCTGGAGACC. The chain joins TRBV2 to TRBJ2-5; TRBD2 agrees at 8 bases. The read terminates 3 residues ahead of where the CDR3 ends, so the germline J gene completes it. This CDR3 region has 14 residues. The trim removed 2 bases at V and 5 bases at J, leaving 4 bases unmatched. Germline values: CDR1 SNHLY, CDR2 FYNNEI.

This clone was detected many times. The CDR3 here is CASSLDKALARYNEQFF. Partial CDR3 DNA: TGTGCCAGCAGCCTTGACAAGGCACTAGCCCGGTACAATGAG. V gene TRBV14 combines with J gene TRBJ2-1; a weak D match, TRBD2 (6 bases). The CDR3 end lies 3 residues beyond the end of the read and is filled in from the germline J gene. The V end was cut by 4 bases, the J end by 4 bases, with 20 bases between. Per germline, CDR1 SGHDN and CDR2 FVKESK. The CDR3 has 17 residues.

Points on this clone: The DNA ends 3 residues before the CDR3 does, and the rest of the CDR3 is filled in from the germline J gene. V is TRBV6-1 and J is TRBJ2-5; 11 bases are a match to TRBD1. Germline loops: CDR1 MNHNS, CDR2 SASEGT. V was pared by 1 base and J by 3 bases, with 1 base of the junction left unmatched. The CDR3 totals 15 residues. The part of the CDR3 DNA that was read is TGTGCCAGCAGTGAAGGGGACAGGGGGAAAGAGACC. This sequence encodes CASSEGDRGKET. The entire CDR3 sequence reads CASSEGDRGKETQYF.

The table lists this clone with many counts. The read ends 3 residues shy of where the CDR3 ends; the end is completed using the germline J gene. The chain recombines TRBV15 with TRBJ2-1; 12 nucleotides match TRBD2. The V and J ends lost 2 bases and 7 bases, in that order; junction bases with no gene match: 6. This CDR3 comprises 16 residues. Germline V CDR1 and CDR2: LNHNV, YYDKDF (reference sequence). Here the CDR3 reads CATSRWTSGIVNEQFF. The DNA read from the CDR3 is TGTGCCACCAGCAGATGGACTAGCGGGATCGTGAATGAG.

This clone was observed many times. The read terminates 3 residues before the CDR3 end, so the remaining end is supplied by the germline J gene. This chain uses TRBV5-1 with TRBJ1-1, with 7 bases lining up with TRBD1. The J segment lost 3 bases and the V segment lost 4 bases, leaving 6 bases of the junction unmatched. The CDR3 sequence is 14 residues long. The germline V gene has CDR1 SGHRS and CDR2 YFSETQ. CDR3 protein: CASSGLQGDTEAFF. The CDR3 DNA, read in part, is TGCGCCAGCAGCGGCCTTCAGGGGGACACTGAA.

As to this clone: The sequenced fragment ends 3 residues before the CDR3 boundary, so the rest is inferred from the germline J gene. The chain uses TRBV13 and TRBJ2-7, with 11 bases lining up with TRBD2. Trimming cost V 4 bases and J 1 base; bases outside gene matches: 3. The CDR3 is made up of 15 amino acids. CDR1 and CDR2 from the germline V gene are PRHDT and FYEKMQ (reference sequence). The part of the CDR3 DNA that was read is TGTGCCAGCAGCTCCGGGACTAGCGGATCCTACGAG. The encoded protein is CASSSGTSGSYE. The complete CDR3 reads CASSSGTSGSYEQYF.

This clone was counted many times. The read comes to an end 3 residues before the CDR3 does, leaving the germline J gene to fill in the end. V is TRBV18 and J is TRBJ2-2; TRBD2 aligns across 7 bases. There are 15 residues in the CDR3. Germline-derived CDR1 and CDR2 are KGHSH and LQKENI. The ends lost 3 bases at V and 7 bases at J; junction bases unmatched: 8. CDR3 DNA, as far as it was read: TGTGCCAGCTCACCCTCAGGCGGGAGTGTCGGGGAG. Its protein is CASSPSGGSVGE. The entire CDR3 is CASSPSGGSVGELFF.

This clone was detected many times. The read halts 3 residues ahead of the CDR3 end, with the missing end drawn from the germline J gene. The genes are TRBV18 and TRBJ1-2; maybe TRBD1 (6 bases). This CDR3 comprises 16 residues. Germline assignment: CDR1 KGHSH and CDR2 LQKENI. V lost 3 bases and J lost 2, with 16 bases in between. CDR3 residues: CASSPMGQTKNYGYTF. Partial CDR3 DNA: TGTGCCAGCTCACCTATGGGACAAACAAAAAACTATGGC.

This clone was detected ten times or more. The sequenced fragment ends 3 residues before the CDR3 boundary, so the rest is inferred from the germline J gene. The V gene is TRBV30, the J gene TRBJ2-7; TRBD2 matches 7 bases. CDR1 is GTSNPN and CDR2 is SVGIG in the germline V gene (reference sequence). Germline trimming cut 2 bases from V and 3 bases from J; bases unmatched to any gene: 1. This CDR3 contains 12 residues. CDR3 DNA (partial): TGTGCCTGGAGTCCTAGCGGCTACGAG. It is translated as CAWSPSGYE. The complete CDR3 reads CAWSPSGYEQYF.

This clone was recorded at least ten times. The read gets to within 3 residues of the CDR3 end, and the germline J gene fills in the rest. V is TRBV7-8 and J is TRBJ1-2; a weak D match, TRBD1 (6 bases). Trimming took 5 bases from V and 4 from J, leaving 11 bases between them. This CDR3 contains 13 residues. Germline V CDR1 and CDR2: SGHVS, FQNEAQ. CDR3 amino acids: CASSRTDLYGYTF. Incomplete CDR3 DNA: TGTGCCAGCAGCAGGACAGACCTCTATGGC. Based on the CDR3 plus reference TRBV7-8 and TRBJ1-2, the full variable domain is GAGVSQSPRYKVAKRGQDVALRCDPISGHVSLFWYQQALGQGPEFLTYFQNEAQLDKSGLPSDRFFAERPEGSVSTLKIQRTQQEDSAVYLCASSRTDLYGYTFGSGTRLTVV.